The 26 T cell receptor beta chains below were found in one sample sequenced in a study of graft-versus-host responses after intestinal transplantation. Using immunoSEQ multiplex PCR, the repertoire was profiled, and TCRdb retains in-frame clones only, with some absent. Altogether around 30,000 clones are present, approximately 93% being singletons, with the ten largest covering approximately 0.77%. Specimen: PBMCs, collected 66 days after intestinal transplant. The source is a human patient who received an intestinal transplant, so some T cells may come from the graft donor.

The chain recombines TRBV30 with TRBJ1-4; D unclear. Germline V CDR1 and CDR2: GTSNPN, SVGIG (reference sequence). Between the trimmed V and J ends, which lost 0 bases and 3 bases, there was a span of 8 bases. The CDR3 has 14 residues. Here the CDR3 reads CAWSVGQANEKLFF. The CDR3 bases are TGTGCCTGGAGTGTTGGCCAAGCTAATGAAAAACTGTTTTTT.

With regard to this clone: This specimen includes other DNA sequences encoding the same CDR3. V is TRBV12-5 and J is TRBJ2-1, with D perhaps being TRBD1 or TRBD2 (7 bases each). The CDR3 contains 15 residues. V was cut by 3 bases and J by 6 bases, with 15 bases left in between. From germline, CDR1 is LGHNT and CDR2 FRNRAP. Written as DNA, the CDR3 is TGTGCTAGTGGTTTTGGCAGGGGGGGGCTCAATGAGCAGTTCTTC. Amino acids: CASGFGRGGLNEQFF.

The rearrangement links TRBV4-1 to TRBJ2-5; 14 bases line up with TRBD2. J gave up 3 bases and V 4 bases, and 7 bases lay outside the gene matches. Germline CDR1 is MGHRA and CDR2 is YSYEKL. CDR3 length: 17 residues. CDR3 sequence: CASSPLGGLAGEETQYF. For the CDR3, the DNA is TGCGCCAGCAGCCCTTTGGGGGGACTAGCGGGAGAAGAGACCCAGTACTTC.

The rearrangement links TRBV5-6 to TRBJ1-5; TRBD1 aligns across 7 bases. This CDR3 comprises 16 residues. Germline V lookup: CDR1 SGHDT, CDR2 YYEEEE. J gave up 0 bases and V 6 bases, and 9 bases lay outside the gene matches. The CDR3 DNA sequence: TGTGCCAGCACCCAGGGGGGGTCTTATAGCAATCAGCCCCAGCATTTT. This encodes CASTQGGSYSNQPQHF. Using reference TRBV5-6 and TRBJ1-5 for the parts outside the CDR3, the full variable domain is DAGVTQSPTHLIKTRGQQVTLRCSPKSGHDTVSWYQQALGQGPQFIFQYYEEEERQRGNFPDRFSGHQFPNYSSELNVNALLLGDSALYLCASTQGGSYSNQPQHFGDGTRLSIL.

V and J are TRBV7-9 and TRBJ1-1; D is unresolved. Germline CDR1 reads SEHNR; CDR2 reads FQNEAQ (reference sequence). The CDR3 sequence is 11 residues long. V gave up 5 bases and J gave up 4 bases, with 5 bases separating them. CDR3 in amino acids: CASSPSTEAFF. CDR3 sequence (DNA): TGTGCCAGCAGCCCCTCCACTGAAGCTTTCTTT.

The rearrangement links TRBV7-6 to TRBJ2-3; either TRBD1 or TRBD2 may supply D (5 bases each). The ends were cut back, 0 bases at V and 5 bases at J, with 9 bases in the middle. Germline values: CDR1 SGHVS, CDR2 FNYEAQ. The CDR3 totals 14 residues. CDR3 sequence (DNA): TGTGCCAGCAGCTTAGCACTAGGGGTAGATACGCAGTATTTT. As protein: CASSLALGVDTQYF.

CDR3 bases: TGTGCCAGCAGCCCCGCGGGGGGCAGGGCTGGGGCCAACGTCCTGACTTTC. It encodes CASSPAGGRAGANVLTF. The V call is TRBV11-3, the J call TRBJ2-6; TRBD2 agrees at 8 bases. Losses at the gene ends were 5 bases for V and 2 bases for J; bases not matched to a gene: 8. From germline, CDR1 is SGHNT and CDR2 YENEEA. The CDR3 is 17 amino acids.

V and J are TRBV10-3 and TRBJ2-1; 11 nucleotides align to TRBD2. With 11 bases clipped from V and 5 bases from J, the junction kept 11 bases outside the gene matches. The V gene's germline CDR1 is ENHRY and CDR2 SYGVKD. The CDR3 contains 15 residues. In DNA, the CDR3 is TGTGCCCTGAAAGCGGGACTAGCGGTTCACAATGAGCAGTTCTTC. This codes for CALKAGLAVHNEQFF.

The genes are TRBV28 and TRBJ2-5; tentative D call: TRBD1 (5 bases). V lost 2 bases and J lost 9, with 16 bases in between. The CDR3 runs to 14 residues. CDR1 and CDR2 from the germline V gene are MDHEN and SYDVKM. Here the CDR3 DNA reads TGTGCCAGCAGTTTAGGGATTCAGGGTACGGCCCAGTACTTC. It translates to CASSLGIQGTAQYF.

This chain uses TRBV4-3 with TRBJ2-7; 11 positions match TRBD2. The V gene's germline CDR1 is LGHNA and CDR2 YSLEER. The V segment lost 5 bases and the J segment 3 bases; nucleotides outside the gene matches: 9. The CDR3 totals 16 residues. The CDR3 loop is CASSTLAGGPIYEQYF. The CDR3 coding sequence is TGCGCCAGCAGCACGTTAGCGGGGGGGCCCATCTACGAGCAGTACTTC.

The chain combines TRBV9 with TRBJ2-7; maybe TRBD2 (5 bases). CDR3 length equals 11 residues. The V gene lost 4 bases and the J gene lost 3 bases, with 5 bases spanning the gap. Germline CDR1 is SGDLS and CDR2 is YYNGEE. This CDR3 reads CASSSGYEQYF. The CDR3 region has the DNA TGTGCCAGCAGCAGCGGCTACGAGCAGTACTTC.

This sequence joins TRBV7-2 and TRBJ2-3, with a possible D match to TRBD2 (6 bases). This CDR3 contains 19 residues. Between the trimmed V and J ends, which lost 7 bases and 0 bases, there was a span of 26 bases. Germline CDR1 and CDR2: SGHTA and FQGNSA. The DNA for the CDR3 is TGTGCCAGCACCGATATCCGGCGGGGTACTAGATCTAGCACAGATACGCAGTATTTT. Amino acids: CASTDIRRGTRSSTDTQYF.

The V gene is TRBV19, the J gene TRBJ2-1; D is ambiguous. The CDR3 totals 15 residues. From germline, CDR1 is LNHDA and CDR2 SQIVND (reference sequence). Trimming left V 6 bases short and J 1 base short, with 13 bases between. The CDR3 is CASRGKVPSYNEQFF. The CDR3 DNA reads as TGTGCCAGTAGAGGCAAGGTCCCTTCCTACAATGAGCAGTTCTTC. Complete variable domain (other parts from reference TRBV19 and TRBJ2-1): DGGITQSPKYLFRKEGQNVTLSCEQNLNHDAMYWYRQDPGQGLRLIYYSQIVNDFQKGDIAEGYSVSREKKESFPLTVTSAQKNPTAFYLCASRGKVPSYNEQFFGPGTRLTVL.

The CDR3 reads CASSLSGGITEAFF. CDR3 nucleotides: TGTGCCAGCAGCTTATCGGGGGGCATCACTGAAGCTTTCTTT. The gene calls are TRBV7-2 and TRBJ1-1; TRBD1 is a possible D gene (6 bases). This CDR3 region has 14 residues. Germline V gene sequence: CDR1 SGHTA, CDR2 FQGNSA. Deletions cut 2 bases from V and 4 bases from J, with 11 bases between.

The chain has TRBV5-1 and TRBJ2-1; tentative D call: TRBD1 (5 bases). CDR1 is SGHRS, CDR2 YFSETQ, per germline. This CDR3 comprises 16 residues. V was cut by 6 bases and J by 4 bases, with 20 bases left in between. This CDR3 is CASKGHRTVDYNEQFF. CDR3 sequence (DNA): TGCGCCAGCAAGGGTCACAGGACGGTTGATTACAATGAGCAGTTCTTC.

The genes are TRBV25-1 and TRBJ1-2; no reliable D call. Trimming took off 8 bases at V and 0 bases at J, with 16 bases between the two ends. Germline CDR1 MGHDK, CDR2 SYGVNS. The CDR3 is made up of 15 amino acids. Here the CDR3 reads CASLAEDGSNYGYTF. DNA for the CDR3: TGTGCCAGCTTAGCGGAAGACGGTTCTAACTATGGCTACACCTTC.

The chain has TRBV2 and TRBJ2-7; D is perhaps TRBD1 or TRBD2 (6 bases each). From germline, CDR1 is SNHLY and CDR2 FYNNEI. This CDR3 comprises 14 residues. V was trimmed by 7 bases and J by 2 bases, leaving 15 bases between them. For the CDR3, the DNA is TGTGCCAGCAATCCAGAGGGGGGTCCCTACGAGCAGTACTTC. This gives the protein CASNPEGGPYEQYF.

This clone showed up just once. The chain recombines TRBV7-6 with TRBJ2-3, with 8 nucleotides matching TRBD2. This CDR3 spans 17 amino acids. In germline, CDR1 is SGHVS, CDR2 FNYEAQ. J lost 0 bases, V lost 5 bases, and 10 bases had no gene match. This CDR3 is CASSPYLAGRSTDTQYF. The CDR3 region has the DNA TGTGCCAGCAGCCCCTATTTAGCGGGGCGGAGCACAGATACGCAGTATTTT. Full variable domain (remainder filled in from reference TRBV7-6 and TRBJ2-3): GAGVSQSPRYKVTKRGQDVALRCDPISGHVSLYWYRQALGQGPEFLTYFNYEAQQDKSGLPNDRFSAERPEGSISTLTIQRTEQRDSAMYRCASSPYLAGRSTDTQYFGPGTRLTVL.

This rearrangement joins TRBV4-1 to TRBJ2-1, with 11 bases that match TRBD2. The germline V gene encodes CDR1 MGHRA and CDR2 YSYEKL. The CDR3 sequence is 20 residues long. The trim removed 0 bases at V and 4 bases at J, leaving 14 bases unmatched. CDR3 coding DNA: TGCGCCAGCAGCCAAGAATTCCTAGCGGGGGGTACAACCCCGTACAATGAGCAGTTCTTC. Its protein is CASSQEFLAGGTTPYNEQFF.

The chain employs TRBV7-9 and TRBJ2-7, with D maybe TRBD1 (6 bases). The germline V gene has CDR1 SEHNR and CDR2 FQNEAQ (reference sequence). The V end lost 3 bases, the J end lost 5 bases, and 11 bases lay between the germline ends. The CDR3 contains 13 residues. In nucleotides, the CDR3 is TGTGCCAGCAGCTTTCTACAGGGACACGAGCAGTACTTC. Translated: CASSFLQGHEQYF.

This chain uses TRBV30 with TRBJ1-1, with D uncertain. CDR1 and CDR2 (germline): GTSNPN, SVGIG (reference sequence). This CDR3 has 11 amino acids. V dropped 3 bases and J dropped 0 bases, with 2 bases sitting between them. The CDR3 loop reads CAWSMNTEAFF. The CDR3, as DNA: TGTGCCTGGAGCATGAACACTGAAGCTTTCTTT.

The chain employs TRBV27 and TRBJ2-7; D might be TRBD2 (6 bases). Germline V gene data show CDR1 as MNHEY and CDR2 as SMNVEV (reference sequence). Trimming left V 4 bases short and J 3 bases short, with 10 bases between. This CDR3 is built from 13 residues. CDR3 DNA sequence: TGTGCCAGCAGTTATAGTAGCGGCTACGAGCAGTACTTC. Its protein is CASSYSSGYEQYF.

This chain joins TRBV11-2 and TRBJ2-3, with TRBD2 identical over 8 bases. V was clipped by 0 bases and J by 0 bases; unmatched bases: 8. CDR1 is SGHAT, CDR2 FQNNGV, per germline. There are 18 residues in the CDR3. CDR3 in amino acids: CASSLDGPLAVSTDTQYF. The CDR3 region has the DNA TGTGCCAGCAGCTTAGATGGTCCACTAGCGGTCAGCACAGATACGCAGTATTTT.

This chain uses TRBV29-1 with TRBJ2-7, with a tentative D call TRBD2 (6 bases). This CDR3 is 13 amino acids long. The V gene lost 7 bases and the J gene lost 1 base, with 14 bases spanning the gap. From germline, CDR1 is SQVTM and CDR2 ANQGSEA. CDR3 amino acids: CSARDWYSYEQYF. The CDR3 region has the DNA TGCAGCGCCCGGGACTGGTATTCCTACGAGCAGTACTTC.

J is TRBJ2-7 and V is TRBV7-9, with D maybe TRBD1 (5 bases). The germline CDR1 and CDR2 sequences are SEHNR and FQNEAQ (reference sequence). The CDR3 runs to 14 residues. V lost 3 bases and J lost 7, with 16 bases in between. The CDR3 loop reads CASSFSPGSKEQYF. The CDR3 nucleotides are TGTGCCAGCAGCTTTTCGCCAGGGTCAAAAGAGCAGTACTTC. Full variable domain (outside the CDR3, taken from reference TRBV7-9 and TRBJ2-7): DTGVSQNPRHKITKRGQNVTFRCDPISEHNRLYWYRQTLGQGPEFLTYFQNEAQLEKSRLLSDRFSAERPKGSFSTLEIQRTEQGDSAMYLCASSFSPGSKEQYFGPGTRLTVT.

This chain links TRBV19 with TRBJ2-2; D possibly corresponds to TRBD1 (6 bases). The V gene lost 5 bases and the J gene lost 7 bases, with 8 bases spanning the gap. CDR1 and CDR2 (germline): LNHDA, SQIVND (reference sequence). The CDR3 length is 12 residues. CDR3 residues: CASSHRVGELFF. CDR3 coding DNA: TGTGCCAGTAGTCACAGGGTCGGGGAGCTGTTTTTT.